The present TCR beta chain was sequenced within a study of blood T cell repertoires in COVID-19. About the research overall: COVID-19 samples collected from the United States, Italy and Spain covered acute and convalescent phases. T cells, B-cell-depleted T cells, or PBMCs supplied cDNA or gDNA.

Trimming cost V 4 bases and J 4 bases, with 10 bases left between them. CDR3 size: 13 residues. Germline-derived CDR1 and CDR2 are MNHEY and SVGAGI. In its sample, this clone was seen once. In the authors' methods: The assay estimated nucleated cells by amplifying reference gene primers. Only in-frame clones appear in the TCRdb table, and some are missing; sequencing was by immunoSEQ multiplex PCR. The V and J calls and clone size come from that table; D and trimming were worked out from the DNA. The table lists some 210,000 clones, under 90% of them singletons. Clinical history reported by participants formed the basis on which cohorts were assigned.

Material for sequencing was PBMCs or T cells enriched from blood (not recorded which). V usage is TRBV6-5 and J usage is TRBJ1-2; weak D call: TRBD1 (5 bases). The receptor's source is a woman aged 45-65 years with acute COVID-19. In nucleotides, the CDR3 is TGTGCCAGCAGTTCTGGGGGGGGCTATGGCTACACCTTC. Its protein is CASSSGGGYGYTF.